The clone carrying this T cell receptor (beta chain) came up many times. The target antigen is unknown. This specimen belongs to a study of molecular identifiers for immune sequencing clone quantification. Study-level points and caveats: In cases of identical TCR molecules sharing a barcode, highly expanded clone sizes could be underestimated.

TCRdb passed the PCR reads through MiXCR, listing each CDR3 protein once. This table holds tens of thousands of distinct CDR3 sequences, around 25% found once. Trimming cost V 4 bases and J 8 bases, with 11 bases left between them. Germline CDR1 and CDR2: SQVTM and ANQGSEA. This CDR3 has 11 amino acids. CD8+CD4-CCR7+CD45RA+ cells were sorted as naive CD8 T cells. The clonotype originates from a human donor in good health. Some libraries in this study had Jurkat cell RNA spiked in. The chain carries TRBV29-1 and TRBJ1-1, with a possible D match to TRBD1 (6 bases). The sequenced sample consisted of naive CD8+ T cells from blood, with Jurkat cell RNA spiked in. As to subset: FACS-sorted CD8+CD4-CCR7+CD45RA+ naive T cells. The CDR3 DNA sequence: TGCAGCGTTGTAAGGCAGGGGGAAGCTTTCTTT. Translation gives CSVVRQGEAFF.